This T cell receptor (beta chain) was documented in a study of human T cells and chemical hapten exposure. Background on the study: Patch tests containing 0.01% DPC, applied to the upper back, were read at 6 days.

The CDR3 spans 14 residues. V was trimmed by 0 bases and J by 8 bases, leaving 10 bases between them. Germline CDR1 is SGHTA and CDR2 is FQGNSA. The sample's time point: patch test 1, 2 weeks after DPC sensitization. Treatment: therapeutic diphenylcyclopropenone sensitization with weekly scalp DPC. This clonotype was counted many times. TCRdb reanalysed the RACE reads using MiXCR and keeps one entry per CDR3 protein. This table holds under 200,000 distinct CDR3 sequences, roughly 15% found once. The rearrangement joins TRBV7-2 to TRBJ1-4, with D maybe TRBD1 (6 bases). The sequence came from a woman in her 30s with alopecia areata. Some clones in this sample may be carry-over from other donors' samples. The sample consisted of whole blood, taken in connection with sensitization to the hapten diphenylcyclopropenone (DPC). CDR3 residues: CASSLAGRGEKLFF. Written as DNA, the CDR3 is TGTGCCAGCAGCTTAGCGGGCAGGGGAGAAAAACTGTTTTTT. The variable domain in full, completed from reference TRBV7-2 and TRBJ1-4, reads GAGVSQSPSNKVTEKGKDVELRCDPISGHTALYWYRQSLGQGLEFLIYFQGNSAPDKSGLPSDRFSAERTGGSVSTLTIQRTQQEDSAVYLCASSLAGRGEKLFFGSGTQLSVL.